This T cell receptor beta chain was identified in a study of T-cell memory formation after mild COVID-19. TCRdb itself ran the 5' RACE reads through MiXCR, one entry per CDR3 protein. The sample shows 45,000 to 65,000 distinct CDR3 sequences, around 9.5% of them seen only once. Input material: PBMCs or a T cell subset sorted from them (not recorded which). The TCR comes from a man younger than 30 who had mild COVID-19 (a few samples of this study predate the infection). Cell type and time point are not known.

The CDR3 sequence: CTSSQDRRGWTEAFF. CDR3 DNA sequence: TGCACCAGCAGCCAAGATCGGCGGGGCTGGACTGAAGCTTTCTTT. The chain recombines TRBV1 with TRBJ1-1; the listed D gene, TRBD1, was not tested against the DNA. TRBV1 is described as a pseudogene. The CDR3 loop spans 15 amino acids.